The 20 T cell receptor beta chains reported below all come from one sample, sequenced in a study of identical twins. TCRdb reprocessed the 5' RACE reads via MiXCR and lists one record per CDR3 protein. The sample carries hundreds of thousands of distinct CDR3 sequences, 8.6% recorded once. The same sample was also studied in work on yellow fever vaccine responses in identical twins.

Sequences were obtained from PBMCs. These receptors all come from a woman aged 18 to 35 in good health.

This clonotype has ten or more counts. The V gene is TRBV11-2, the J gene TRBJ2-5, with D unclear. The germline V gene encodes CDR1 SGHAT and CDR2 FQNNGV. V was trimmed by 3 bases and J by 6 bases, leaving 17 bases between them. The CDR3 runs to 15 residues. CDR3 region: CASSFLAHVGQTQYF. The CDR3 nucleotides are TGTGCCAGCAGCTTTTTGGCACACGTTGGTCAGACCCAGTACTTC.

This clonotype has only a few counts. The CDR3 is CASSLRDRYLNTEAFF. Here the CDR3 DNA reads TGTGCCAGCAGTTTGAGGGACAGATATTTGAACACTGAAGCTTTCTTT. The V call is TRBV27, the J call TRBJ1-1; TRBD1 aligns across 7 bases. J was trimmed by 0 bases and V by 3 bases; bases with no gene match: 7. The CDR3 is 16 residues long. CDR1 is MNHEY and CDR2 is SMNVEV in the germline V gene (reference sequence).

The chain has TRBV20-1 and TRBJ2-5; a possible D gene is TRBD1 (5 bases). Trimming removed 2 bases from V and 4 bases from J, with 11 bases in between. Germline V CDR1 and CDR2: DFQATT, SNEGSKA (reference sequence). The CDR3 has 13 residues. The CDR3, as DNA: TGCAGTGCTAGATCAGGGTTGGGAGAGACCCAGTACTTC. As protein: CSARSGLGETQYF.

In its sample, this clonotype was seen a few times. This chain uses TRBV11-2 with TRBJ2-5; D is unresolved. Trimming removed 3 bases at V and 4 bases at J, with 12 bases between. This CDR3 comprises 14 residues. Germline-derived CDR1 and CDR2 are SGHAT and FQNNGV. The CDR3 DNA reads TGTGCCAGCAGCTTGATTGGGCAAGGAGAGACCCAGTACTTC. Its protein is CASSLIGQGETQYF.

The chain joins TRBV6-5 to TRBJ2-2; 11 bases agree with TRBD1. The CDR3 contains 18 residues. After removal of 1 base from V and 6 bases from J, the junction contained 10 bases not matched to a gene. From germline, CDR1 is MNHEY and CDR2 SVGAGI. The CDR3 region has the DNA TGTGCCAGCAGTTACTTGCCCCCCGGGACAGGGGGGGCCGGGGAGCTGTTTTTT. As protein: CASSYLPPGTGGAGELFF.

This clonotype was counted between two and nine times. The chain carries TRBV6-1 and TRBJ2-5; D gene ambiguous. The CDR3 spans 15 residues. The germline CDR1 and CDR2 sequences are MNHNS and SASEGT. The V end lost 0 bases, the J end lost 3 bases, and 11 bases lay between the germline ends. The CDR3 coding sequence is TGTGCCAGCAGTGAAGCGAGAACCAAGGAAGAGACCCAGTACTTC. Its translation: CASSEARTKEETQYF.

The V and J genes are TRBV7-2 and TRBJ2-5, with 7 bases matching TRBD1. Germline V CDR1 and CDR2: SGHTA, FQGNSA. The J segment lost 5 bases and the V segment lost 0 bases, leaving 9 bases of the junction unmatched. This CDR3 comprises 16 residues. The CDR3 loop reads CASSLAPQGVQETQYF. The CDR3 DNA reads as TGTGCCAGCAGCTTAGCCCCCCAGGGGGTTCAGGAGACCCAGTACTTC.

This clonotype was detected a few times. This sequence joins TRBV20-1 and TRBJ2-3, with 10 bases lining up with TRBD2. The CDR3 consists of 15 residues. Germline trimming cut 6 bases from V and 2 bases from J; bases unmatched to any gene: 8. The V gene's germline CDR1 is DFQATT and CDR2 SNEGSKA (reference sequence). The CDR3, as DNA: TGCAGTGCCAAACTAGCGGGATTCTCCACAGATACGCAGTATTTT. Protein sequence: CSAKLAGFSTDTQYF.

This clonotype was recorded a few times. The rearrangement links TRBV7-9 to TRBJ1-6; unclear D gene. Germline CDR1 and CDR2: SEHNR and FQNEAQ (reference sequence). This CDR3 is 15 amino acids long. Trimming shortened V by 1 base and J by 5 bases, and 9 bases separated the two germline ends. CDR3 loop: CASSLVNRNNSPLHF. The CDR3 DNA reads TGTGCCAGCAGCTTAGTGAACAGAAATAATTCACCCCTCCACTTT.

The chain uses TRBV27 and TRBJ2-5; TRBD2 matches at 7 bases. This CDR3 has 15 residues. V lost 5 bases and J lost 3; bases outside the gene matches: 9. Per germline, CDR1 MNHEY and CDR2 SMNVEV (reference sequence). The CDR3: CASSTLAGTKETQYF. CDR3 DNA sequence: TGTGCCAGCAGTACCTTAGCGGGTACTAAAGAGACCCAGTACTTC.

There are a few counts of this clonotype. The CDR3 DNA is TGTGCCAGCAGTACGGGGGGGCCGGGGGAGCTGTTTTTT. Protein sequence: CASSTGGPGELFF. The genes are TRBV12-3 or TRBV12-4 and TRBJ2-2; 8 bases agree with TRBD2. With V trimmed by 5 bases and J by 8 bases, 4 bases remained unmatched. The CDR3 is 13 residues long.

V and J are TRBV27 and TRBJ1-1; the match to TRBD1 covers 11 bases. The CDR3 is 15 amino acids. The junction had 3 bases not matched to a gene; V was cut back by 5 bases and J by 1 base. Per germline, CDR1 MNHEY and CDR2 SMNVEV (reference sequence). The CDR3 DNA sequence: TGTGCCAGCAGTCGGACAGGGGGCTCGAACACTGAAGCTTTCTTT. Amino acids: CASSRTGGSNTEAFF.

This clonotype has ten or more counts. The V gene is TRBV29-1, the J gene TRBJ2-1; either TRBD1 or TRBD2 may supply D (5 bases each). Germline V lookup: CDR1 SQVTM, CDR2 ANQGSEA. The ends were cut back, 0 bases at V and 4 bases at J, with 19 bases in the middle. This CDR3 is 17 amino acids long. The CDR3 spells CSVEDPVDSGGYNEQFF. The CDR3 DNA sequence: TGCAGCGTTGAAGATCCGGTCGACAGTGGGGGTTACAATGAGCAGTTCTTC.

The chain links TRBV14 to TRBJ2-5, with unresolved D. Germline-derived CDR1 and CDR2 are SGHDN and FVKESK. V lost 1 base and J lost 9, with 6 bases in between. The CDR3 consists of 11 residues. CDR3 in amino acids: CASSQGESQYF. The CDR3 nucleotides are TGTGCCAGCAGCCAAGGGGAATCCCAGTACTTC.

This clonotype was seen repeatedly, ten times or more. J is TRBJ1-5 and V is TRBV7-9; TRBD1 agrees at 9 bases. Germline-derived CDR1 and CDR2 are SEHNR and FQNEAQ (reference sequence). Losses at the gene ends were 5 bases for V and 11 bases for J; bases not matched to a gene: 7. The CDR3 is 13 residues long. The CDR3 is CASSPGQGLAQHF. The CDR3 DNA reads as TGTGCCAGCAGCCCGGGACAGGGATTGGCCCAGCATTTT.

V is TRBV20-1 and J is TRBJ2-5, with TRBD1 as a possible D gene (6 bases). The V end lost 5 bases, the J end lost 4 bases, and 14 bases lay between the germline ends. Germline loops: CDR1 DFQATT, CDR2 SNEGSKA (reference sequence). The CDR3 loop spans 13 amino acids. CDR3 residues: CSAPGQYSETQYF. The CDR3 bases are TGCAGTGCTCCGGGACAATATTCAGAGACCCAGTACTTC.

At least ten counts were recorded for this clonotype. The chain combines TRBV21-1 with TRBJ1-6. TRBV21-1 constitutes a pseudogene. The CDR3 consists of 18 residues. The CDR3 DNA is TGTGCCAGCAGCAAAGCGCTGGAGGGTCCCTACTATAATTCACCCCTCCACTTT. Translating gives CASSKALEGPYYNSPLHF.

This clonotype occurred a few times. The chain couples TRBV7-9 to TRBJ2-5; TRBD2 matches at 7 bases. V was pared by 3 bases and J by 5 bases, with 12 bases of the junction left unmatched. This CDR3 has 16 amino acids. The germline gives CDR1 SEHNR, CDR2 FQNEAQ (reference sequence). As DNA, the CDR3 is TGTGCCAGCAGCTTTGGACTAGAGGCCGGAGTTGAGACCCAGTACTTC. Translated, it gives CASSFGLEAGVETQYF. Together with reference TRBV7-9 and TRBJ2-5, the CDR3 gives the full variable domain: DTGVSQNPRHKITKRGQNVTFRCDPISEHNRLYWYRQTLGQGPEFLTYFQNEAQLEKSRLLSDRFSAERPKGSFSTLEIQRTEQGDSAMYLCASSFGLEAGVETQYFGPGTRLLVL.

The rearrangement joins TRBV20-1 to TRBJ2-1; TRBD1 agrees at 8 bases. Germline V gene sequence: CDR1 DFQATT, CDR2 SNEGSKA (reference sequence). After removal of 3 bases from V and 7 bases from J, the junction contained 8 bases not matched to a gene. This CDR3 has 14 residues. This chain's CDR3 is CSARDRTGMNEQFF. In nucleotides, the CDR3 is TGCAGTGCTAGGGATCGGACAGGGATGAATGAGCAGTTCTTC.

The chain links TRBV20-1 to TRBJ2-3; TRBD1 agrees at 8 bases. Trimming cost V 2 bases and J 1 base; bases outside gene matches: 5. The germline V gene encodes CDR1 DFQATT and CDR2 SNEGSKA (reference sequence). This CDR3 is 15 amino acids long. The CDR3 here is CSARRPTGGTDTQYF. The CDR3 DNA follows: TGCAGTGCTAGAAGGCCGACAGGGGGCACAGATACGCAGTATTTT.